A single TCR beta chain is shown here with its context. Its antigen is not known. This CDR3 comprises 18 residues. Germline V gives CDR1 MNHEY, CDR2 SMNVEV (reference sequence). Trimming at V came to 6 bases and at J to 0 bases, leaving 12 bases not matched to a gene. The record originates from a study of shared clonotypes between healthy human individuals. Study results and limitations: Naive CD4 clonotypes were shared across a few donors at roughly 5%. Even with large depth, rarefaction showed that sorted-subset sequencing was incomplete. Naive subsets typically showed greater estimated richness than memory subsets. Sequencing depth was a factor that was expected to affect clonotype sharing among donors.

Some clones are missing from TCRdb's copy, which holds only in-frame ones; the method was immunoSEQ multiplex PCR. The data show a few million clones, with 90% to 95% seen just once and 0.3% to 0.4% held by the top ten. This TCR derives from a man aged 18 to 30 in good health. Some clones in this sample may be carry-over from other donors' samples. This sequence joins TRBV27 and TRBJ2-1; 9 positions agree with TRBD1. Sequences were obtained from naive CD4+ T cells from PBMCs. Indicated subset: CD45RA+ positively selected. Written as DNA, the CDR3 is TGTGCCAGCAGACCCGGGACAGGGAGAAGGTTCTCCTACAATGAGCAGTTCTTC. Residues: CASRPGTGRRFSYNEQFF.